The 18 T cell receptor beta chains reported below all come from one sample, sequenced in a study of CD8+ T cells in alopecia areata. TCR sequencing used cDNA made by reverse transcription of extracted RNA. The table came from immunoSEQ multiplex PCR; TCRdb's copy has only in-frame clones and leaves some out. The sample includes 100,000 to 150,000 clones, around 49% of them seen just once. The material sequenced was CD8+ T cells sorted from blood, taken at week 0. The receptors were sampled from a human donor with alopecia areata.

This sequence joins TRBV4-1 and TRBJ2-3, with 11 nucleotides matching TRBD2. CDR3 size: 16 residues. The germline gives CDR1 MGHRA, CDR2 YSYEKL. Trimming at V came to 5 bases and at J to 3 bases, leaving 7 bases not matched to a gene. The CDR3 DNA follows: TGCGCCAGCAGCTTAGAGGTAGCGGGGGGGACAGATACGCAGTATTTT. Its protein is CASSLEVAGGTDTQYF.

This clone was seen once. The chain joins TRBV27 to TRBJ1-2; 10 bases are a match to TRBD1. The CDR3 covers 16 residues. Unmatched junction bases numbered 12, after V lost 3 bases and J lost 8 bases. The germline gives CDR1 MNHEY, CDR2 SMNVEV (reference sequence). For the CDR3, the DNA is TGTGCCAGCAGTTTTGGGCCTGGACAGGGGGTATCCGGCTACACCTTC. It yields the protein CASSFGPGQGVSGYTF.

This clone was observed a few times. Other DNA sequences in this sample translate to the same CDR3. The rearrangement joins TRBV7-9 to TRBJ2-5; no firm D call. The V end was cut by 5 bases, the J end by 1 base, with 2 bases between. From germline, CDR1 is SEHNR and CDR2 FQNEAQ (reference sequence). The CDR3 runs 11 residues. Here the CDR3 DNA reads TGTGCCAGCAGCCCCCAAGAGACCCAGTACTTC. It specifies CASSPQETQYF.

DNA for the CDR3: TGTGCCAGCAGCTACGACCTACAGGGAATCGAGCAGTACTTC. This encodes CASSYDLQGIEQYF. This chain joins TRBV7-9 and TRBJ2-7; D is perhaps TRBD1 (6 bases). This CDR3 comprises 14 residues. The V gene's germline CDR1 is SEHNR and CDR2 FQNEAQ (reference sequence). Trimming left V 4 bases short and J 6 bases short, with 16 bases between.

The chain couples TRBV29-1 to TRBJ1-1, with 11 bases matching TRBD1. The germline V gene encodes CDR1 SQVTM and CDR2 ANQGSEA. Trimming at V came to 5 bases and at J to 4 bases, leaving 6 bases not matched to a gene. The CDR3 has 14 amino acids. CDR3: CSVTPGTGGTEAFF. CDR3 sequence (DNA): TGCAGCGTTACCCCCGGGACAGGGGGCACTGAAGCTTTCTTT.

V is TRBV5-1 and J is TRBJ1-2; D is unresolved. V lost 4 bases and J 3 bases, leaving 13 bases between the germline ends. The CDR3 spans 14 residues. Germline V gives CDR1 SGHRS, CDR2 YFSETQ. The CDR3 loop is CASSPGGEDYGYTF. The CDR3 DNA reads TGCGCCAGCAGCCCCGGTGGAGAAGACTATGGCTACACCTTC.

The CDR3 loop is CASSLRDGNSPLHF. The CDR3 DNA sequence: TGTGCCAGCAGCCTACGGGACGGGAATTCACCCCTCCACTTT. The V call is TRBV7-8, the J call TRBJ1-6; a possible D gene is TRBD1 (5 bases). Trimming pared 5 bases from V and 7 bases from J, leaving 12 bases between. The CDR3 totals 14 residues. Per the germline V gene, CDR1 is SGHVS and CDR2 is FQNEAQ. Using reference TRBV7-8 and TRBJ1-6 for the parts outside the CDR3, the full variable domain is GAGVSQSPRYKVAKRGQDVALRCDPISGHVSLFWYQQALGQGPEFLTYFQNEAQLDKSGLPSDRFFAERPEGSVSTLKIQRTQQEDSAVYLCASSLRDGNSPLHFGNGTRLTVT.

The chain is built from TRBV30 and TRBJ1-1, with D perhaps TRBD1 (5 bases). The CDR3 consists of 12 residues. The germline V and J ends were trimmed by 4 bases and 4 bases, with 10 bases remaining between them. CDR1 and CDR2 (germline): GTSNPN, SVGIG (reference sequence). CDR3 sequence (DNA): TGTGCCTGGATCGGGACCCGCACTGAAGCTTTCTTT. Translating gives CAWIGTRTEAFF.

The chain uses TRBV5-6 and TRBJ2-3; 8 nucleotides match TRBD1. The CDR3 spans 15 residues. V shed 6 bases and J 0 bases; nucleotides not matched to a gene: 6. In germline, CDR1 is SGHDT, CDR2 YYEEEE. This chain's CDR3 is CASIVQGASTDTQYF. The CDR3 nucleotides are TGTGCCAGCATCGTTCAGGGGGCTAGCACAGATACGCAGTATTTT.

This chain connects TRBV30 to TRBJ1-5; weak D call: TRBD1 (6 bases). V lost 0 bases and J lost 4, with 16 bases in between. The germline V gene encodes CDR1 GTSNPN and CDR2 SVGIG (reference sequence). The CDR3 contains 16 residues. The CDR3 is CAWSVTGGADNQPQHF. In DNA, the CDR3 is TGTGCCTGGAGTGTCACGGGGGGGGCGGATAATCAGCCCCAGCATTTT.

The V call is TRBV7-9, the J call TRBJ2-1, with D unresolved. The CDR3 length is 14 residues. Germline CDR1 SEHNR, CDR2 FQNEAQ (reference sequence). Trimming removed 3 bases from V and 9 bases from J, with 15 bases in between. For the CDR3, the DNA is TGTGCCAGCAGCTTCCCTTTTCCCTCTCCTGAGCAGTTCTTC. Translating it yields CASSFPFPSPEQFF.

The V gene is TRBV14, the J gene TRBJ2-5; D possibly matches TRBD1 or TRBD2 (5 bases each). This CDR3 is built from 16 residues. Looked up from germline, CDR1 is SGHDN and CDR2 is FVKESK. Trimming pared 3 bases from V and 0 bases from J, leaving 14 bases between. CDR3 sequence: CASSHMRDLYQETQYF. As DNA, the CDR3 is TGTGCCAGCAGCCATATGAGGGACCTGTACCAAGAGACCCAGTACTTC.

This clone appeared a few times. This chain links TRBV7-9 with TRBJ2-4; D may match TRBD1 or TRBD2 (7 bases each). Looked up from germline, CDR1 is SEHNR and CDR2 is FQNEAQ (reference sequence). V was cut by 3 bases and J by 2 bases, with 17 bases left in between. The CDR3 loop spans 17 amino acids. The CDR3 nucleotides read TGTGCCAGCAGCTTCGACACAGGGGAGGGGACCAAAAACATTCAGTACTTC. Protein sequence: CASSFDTGEGTKNIQYF.

This clone came up a few times. At one end the junction does not follow the germline gene, possibly because of a read error. This chain connects TRBV4-1 to TRBJ2-7; possibly TRBD1 for D (5 bases). Germline lookup yields CDR1 MGHRA and CDR2 YSYEKL. The CDR3 length is 12 residues. CDR3 residues: CASSQGRNEQYF. CDR3 nucleotides: TGTGCCAGCAGCCAGGGAAGGAACGAGCAGTACTTC.

For the CDR3, the DNA is TGCGCCAGCAGCTTGGAGCAAGCCGGGACTGAAGCTTTCTTT. Translation gives CASSLEQAGTEAFF. The V gene is TRBV5-1, the J gene TRBJ1-1; D gene unclear. Germline V gene sequence: CDR1 SGHRS, CDR2 YFSETQ. CDR3 size: 14 residues. V lost 0 bases to trimming and J lost 5 bases, with 11 bases between them.

This clone has a handful of counts. The rearrangement links TRBV4-3 to TRBJ1-2; possibly TRBD1 for D (5 bases). V gave up 0 bases and J gave up 3 bases, with 11 bases separating them. This CDR3 spans 15 amino acids. In germline, CDR1 is LGHNA, CDR2 YSLEER. CDR3 coding DNA: TGCGCCAGCAGCCAAGATAATCCGGGGGACTATGGCTACACCTTC. Translating gives CASSQDNPGDYGYTF.

In this sample, this clone turned up a few times. This rearrangement joins TRBV11-2 to TRBJ2-5; a possible D gene is TRBD1 (5 bases). The CDR3 has 14 amino acids. The germline gives CDR1 SGHAT, CDR2 FQNNGV. Trimming took 5 bases from V and 1 from J, leaving 11 bases between them. The CDR3 here is CASSPYRSQETQYF. The CDR3 DNA reads as TGTGCCAGCAGCCCCTACAGGAGCCAAGAGACCCAGTACTTC.

This chain connects TRBV13 to TRBJ1-1; 7 bases align to TRBD1. Trimming removed 6 bases from V and 10 bases from J; junction bases left unmatched: 8. Per germline, CDR1 PRHDT and CDR2 FYEKMQ (reference sequence). The CDR3 totals 12 residues. CDR3 loop: CASRGGGGRAFF. The CDR3 region has the DNA TGTGCCAGCAGAGGAGGGGGCGGGAGAGCTTTCTTT.